These 20 T cell receptor beta chains were sequenced from one sample in a study of T cell repertoires in ileal Crohn's disease. Sequencing was performed with immunoSEQ multiplex PCR; in TCRdb, only in-frame clones are kept and a portion is missing. The repertoire holds 14,000 or so clones, with roughly 84% as singletons. Sequenced sample: ileal tissue. The source is an adult with Crohn's disease.

This clone is medium-sized within its sample. This chain links TRBV2 with TRBJ1-1; 10 positions agree with TRBD1. CDR3 length equals 15 residues. From germline, CDR1 is SNHLY and CDR2 FYNNEI. V lost 6 bases and J lost 5; bases outside the gene matches: 9. In nucleotides, the CDR3 is TGTGCCAGCAGAGAGAACCGGGACAGGGGAACTGAAGCTTTCTTT. Protein: CASRENRDRGTEAFF.

The rearrangement links TRBV14 to TRBJ2-3; 11 bases line up with TRBD2. V gave up 1 base and J gave up 6 bases; unmatched junction bases: 3. This CDR3 region has 15 residues. Germline V gene lookup returns CDR1 SGHDN and CDR2 FVKESK. The DNA of the CDR3 is TGTGCCAGCAGCCAAGTACTAGCGGGAGTTGATACGCAGTATTTT. Protein: CASSQVLAGVDTQYF. The entire variable domain, with the rest obtained from reference TRBV14 and TRBJ2-3, is as follows: EAGVTQFPSHSVIEKGQTVTLRCDPISGHDNLYWYRRVMGKEIKFLLHFVKESKQDESGMPNNRFLAERTGGTYSTLKVQPAELEDSGVYFCASSQVLAGVDTQYFGPGTRLTVL.

The rearrangement joins TRBV7-8 to TRBJ2-7, with D possibly TRBD1 on 6 matching bases. This CDR3 is built from 12 residues. The V and J ends lost 5 bases and 4 bases respectively, with 9 bases between them. CDR1 and CDR2 (germline): SGHVS, FQNEAQ. The CDR3 region has the DNA TGTGCCAGCAGCCCCGACAGGTACGAGCAGTACTTC. It codes for CASSPDRYEQYF.

The genes are TRBV11-2 and TRBJ2-3, with TRBD2 matching 11 bases. CDR1 and CDR2 (germline): SGHAT, FQNNGV. The junction had 6 bases not matched to a gene; V was cut back by 5 bases and J by 5 bases. CDR3 size: 15 residues. The DNA for the CDR3 is TGTGCCAGCAGCCAAAACGGACTAGCGGGAGATACGCAGTATTTT. Protein: CASSQNGLAGDTQYF. Full variable domain (remainder filled in from reference TRBV11-2 and TRBJ2-3): EAGVAQSPRYKIIEKRQSVAFWCNPISGHATLYWYQQILGQGPKLLIQFQNNGVVDDSQLPKDRFSAERLKGVDSTLKIQPAKLEDSAVYLCASSQNGLAGDTQYFGPGTRLTVL.

V gene TRBV4-3 combines with J gene TRBJ2-5; D not certain. The CDR3 covers 14 residues. Germline V lookup: CDR1 LGHNA, CDR2 YSLEER. V lost 0 bases and J lost 5, with 10 bases in between. CDR3 in DNA: TGCGCCAGCAGCCAAGATCTGGGCGTGGAGACCCAGTACTTC. Translated: CASSQDLGVETQYF.

The V call is TRBV9, the J call TRBJ1-6, with TRBD1 matching over 8 bases. After removal of 2 bases from V and 6 bases from J, the junction contained 7 bases not matched to a gene. From germline, CDR1 is SGDLS and CDR2 YYNGEE. The CDR3 is 16 residues long. CDR3 residues: CASSVSDRAFNSPLHF. As DNA, the CDR3 is TGTGCCAGCAGCGTTTCGGACAGGGCCTTTAATTCACCCCTCCACTTT.

J is TRBJ1-4 and V is TRBV19; tentatively, D is TRBD1 (6 bases). Trimming took off 9 bases at V and 8 bases at J, with 16 bases between the two ends. The V gene's germline CDR1 is LNHDA and CDR2 SQIVND (reference sequence). The CDR3 runs to 13 residues. DNA of the CDR3: TGTGCCAGGTCACAGGGAAAGGAGGAAAAACTGTTTTTT. This codes for CARSQGKEEKLFF.

This clone was detected only once. V usage is TRBV7-2 and J usage is TRBJ1-2; no clear D gene. Trimming pared 3 bases from V and 3 bases from J, leaving 11 bases between. The germline gives CDR1 SGHTA, CDR2 FQGNSA. The CDR3 length is 14 residues. This CDR3 is CASSLGGSYYGYTF. The CDR3, as DNA: TGTGCCAGCAGCTTGGGAGGTTCATACTATGGCTACACCTTC.

This clone was seen just once. The chain employs TRBV7-2 and TRBJ1-5, with a weak D call TRBD1 (5 bases). Trimming removed 1 base from V and 6 bases from J, with 13 bases in between. Looked up from germline, CDR1 is SGHTA and CDR2 is FQGNSA. The CDR3 consists of 15 residues. The CDR3 DNA follows: TGTGCCAGCAGCTTAGTGGCAGGGTCTGGTCAGCCCCAGCATTTT. Translating gives CASSLVAGSGQPQHF. Based on the CDR3 plus reference TRBV7-2 and TRBJ1-5, the full variable domain is GAGVSQSPSNKVTEKGKDVELRCDPISGHTALYWYRQSLGQGLEFLIYFQGNSAPDKSGLPSDRFSAERTGGSVSTLTIQRTQQEDSAVYLCASSLVAGSGQPQHFGDGTRLSIL.

The V gene is TRBV29-1, the J gene TRBJ1-2; D is perhaps TRBD1 (5 bases). The CDR3 totals 12 residues. Trimming pared 6 bases from V and 6 bases from J, leaving 14 bases between. Germline V CDR1 and CDR2: SQVTM, ANQGSEA. CDR3 in amino acids: CSVTRELDGYTF. In nucleotides, the CDR3 is TGCAGCGTCACCAGGGAATTGGATGGCTACACCTTC. The full variable domain, completed using reference TRBV29-1 and TRBJ1-2, is SAVISQKPSRDICQRGTSLTIQCQVDSQVTMMFWYRQQPGQSLTLIATANQGSEATYESGFVIDKFPISRPNLTFSTLTVSNMSPEDSSIYLCSVTRELDGYTFGSGTRLTVV.

The V call is TRBV6-1, the J call TRBJ2-5; 9 bases line up with TRBD1. Per germline, CDR1 MNHNS and CDR2 SASEGT. V lost 8 bases to trimming and J lost 11 bases; unmatched junction nucleotides: 15. CDR3 size: 14 residues. CDR3 sequence (DNA): TGTGCCAGCCTCGGGAACAGGGGGCGCTGGGAGCAGTACTTC. As protein: CASLGNRGRWEQYF.

This chain uses TRBV29-1 with TRBJ1-3; D unclear. Trimming left V 4 bases short and J 0 bases short, with 7 bases between. The CDR3 sequence is 13 residues long. Germline values: CDR1 SQVTM, CDR2 ANQGSEA. CDR3 in amino acids: CSVGEISGNTIYF. For the CDR3, the DNA is TGCAGCGTTGGGGAGATCTCTGGAAACACCATATATTTT.

V usage is TRBV10-1 and J usage is TRBJ1-3; D is undetermined. The germline CDR1 and CDR2 sequences are WNHNN and SYGVQD (reference sequence). The CDR3 has 14 amino acids. V lost 6 bases and J 0 bases, leaving 9 bases between the germline ends. CDR3 sequence reads: CASSTAGSGNTIYF. The CDR3 nucleotides are TGCGCCAGCAGCACAGCCGGCTCTGGAAACACCATATATTTT.

The chain couples TRBV7-2 to TRBJ2-7, with TRBD1 identical over 8 bases. Germline trimming cut 4 bases from V and 1 base from J; bases unmatched to any gene: 6. The germline CDR1 and CDR2 sequences are SGHTA and FQGNSA. This CDR3 comprises 15 residues. CDR3 protein: CASSSQGQASYEQYF. DNA of the CDR3: TGTGCCAGCAGCTCCCAGGGACAGGCGTCCTACGAGCAGTACTTC.

The chain links TRBV30 to TRBJ1-1; D is unclear. The CDR3 contains 13 residues. The ends were cut back, 0 bases at V and 1 base at J, with 6 bases in the middle. Germline V gene sequence: CDR1 GTSNPN, CDR2 SVGIG (reference sequence). The CDR3: CAWSVNKNTEAFF. For the CDR3, the DNA is TGTGCCTGGAGTGTGAACAAGAACACTGAAGCTTTCTTT. Complete variable domain (other parts from reference TRBV30 and TRBJ1-1): SQTIHQWPATLVQPVGSPLSLECTVEGTSNPNLYWYRQAAGRGLQLLFYSVGIGQISSEVPQNLSASRPQDRQFILSSKKLLLSDSGFYLCAWSVNKNTEAFFGQGTRLTVV.

The rearrangement links TRBV25-1 to TRBJ1-6, with TRBD1 identical over 11 bases. The CDR3 extends over 16 amino acids. V trimming: 5 bases; J trimming: 7 bases; junction bases outside the gene matches: 7. In germline, CDR1 is MGHDK, CDR2 SYGVNS. CDR3 sequence reads: CASSPQDRGQNSPLHF. CDR3 sequence (DNA): TGTGCCAGCAGTCCCCAGGACAGGGGGCAAAATTCACCCCTCCACTTT.

This chain joins TRBV19 and TRBJ1-5; perhaps TRBD1 as D (5 bases). CDR3 length equals 16 residues. Germline V gives CDR1 LNHDA, CDR2 SQIVND (reference sequence). Trimming took 7 bases from V and 0 from J, leaving 16 bases between them. The CDR3 sequence is CASTQKGDASNQPQHF. The CDR3 nucleotides are TGTGCCAGTACCCAGAAAGGGGATGCTAGCAATCAGCCCCAGCATTTT.

The rearrangement uses TRBV5-4 and TRBJ1-2; unclear D gene. In germline, CDR1 is SGHNT, CDR2 YYREEE (reference sequence). The CDR3 covers 14 residues. Between the trimmed V and J ends, which lost 0 bases and 3 bases, there was a span of 9 bases. The CDR3 DNA is TGTGCCAGCAGCTTGGCAGGTGCTCACTATGGCTACACCTTC. It yields the protein CASSLAGAHYGYTF.

The chain couples TRBV9 to TRBJ1-2; 10 nucleotides match TRBD1. Trimming took 2 bases from V and 7 from J; bases not matched to a gene: 5. This CDR3 contains 14 residues. From germline, CDR1 is SGDLS and CDR2 YYNGEE. Here the CDR3 DNA reads TGTGCCAGCAGCGTGACAGGGGGCGCCGGTGGCTACACCTTC. Translated, it gives CASSVTGGAGGYTF. Complete variable domain (other parts from reference TRBV9 and TRBJ1-2): DSGVTQTPKHLITATGQRVTLRCSPRSGDLSVYWYQQSLDQGLQFLIQYYNGEERAKGNILERFSAQQFPDLHSELNLSSLELGDSALYFCASSVTGGAGGYTFGSGTRLTVV.

This chain uses TRBV11-2 with TRBJ2-7, with TRBD1 matching 11 bases. Germline loops: CDR1 SGHAT, CDR2 FQNNGV. Trimming took 3 bases from V and 0 from J; bases not matched to a gene: 1. The CDR3 totals 15 residues. For the CDR3, the DNA is TGTGCCAGCAGCTTTGGGACAGGGGGCTCCTACGAGCAGTACTTC. Residues: CASSFGTGGSYEQYF.